This T cell receptor (beta chain) was found in a study of CD8 T cells in Susac syndrome. Reverse transcription of roughly 0.45 to 1 ug RNA was carried out with random hexamers. Multiplex immunoSEQ PCR targeted 54 Vbeta and 13 Jbeta TCR beta segments. From the immunoSEQ multiplex PCR reads, TCRdb called clonotypes with MiXCR, one entry per CDR3 protein. The top ten hold approximately 0.12% of the sample, which has some 400,000 distinct CDR3 sequences, about 85% seen once. Germline V gene data show CDR1 as SGHRS and CDR2 as YFSETQ. The CDR3 totals 13 residues. The V gene lost 4 bases and the J gene lost 2 bases, with 7 bases spanning the gap.

The source is a human donor with multiple sclerosis. Sequencing input: CD8+ T cells from PBMCs. This rearrangement joins TRBV5-1 to TRBJ2-1; D gene unclear. This CDR3 is CASSGATYNEQFF. For the CDR3, the DNA is TGCGCCAGCAGCGGAGCCACCTACAATGAGCAGTTCTTC.